This TCR beta chain appears in the sequencing data of a study of blood T cell repertoires in COVID-19. Study context: COVID-19 samples from acute and convalescent phases originated in the United States, Italy and Spain.

Assay used: immunoSEQ multiplex PCR; TCRdb lists only in-frame clones, some missing. The data hold more than 25,000 clones, with 75% to 85% observed a single time. This CDR3 is built from 16 residues. V lost 0 bases to trimming and J lost 4 bases; unmatched junction nucleotides: 5. Germline V gene lookup returns CDR1 WNHNN and CDR2 SYGVQD (reference sequence). The J gene is TRBJ2-1, the V gene TRBV10-1, with 8 nucleotides matching TRBD2. This sequence was found in a man aged 65 to 85 with active COVID-19. What was sequenced was peripheral blood. The CDR3 nucleotides read TGCGCCAGCAGTGAGTCGGGAGCGGGGGCGTACAATGAGCAGTTCTTC. Translating gives CASSESGAGAYNEQFF.